The subject of this entry is one T cell receptor (beta chain). Its antigen is as yet unknown. The sample comes from a study of cytomegalovirus exposure and HLA in healthy donors. This table comes from immunoSEQ multiplex PCR, and its TCRdb copy is limited to in-frame clones, with some not included. This sample carries fewer than 120,000 clones, roughly 89% of them seen once, and the ten largest clones take under 2%. The donors were part of the roughly 130-subject validation cohort, which stood apart from the roughly 700-subject first cohort. Study results and limitations: Through in vitro validation, a few CMV-associated chains were shown to be specific for CMV antigens. The study found most TCR sequences rare, yet found some public TCRs in many donors. Researchers catalogued 150 or so TCR beta chains as cytomegalovirus-associated.

The CDR3 has 12 residues. Trimming stripped 3 bases from V and 8 bases from J, with 11 bases between. Germline V gene data show CDR1 as SGHDT and CDR2 as YYEEEE. Sequencing was done on a sample of PBMCs. The genes are TRBV5-6 and TRBJ1-1; D not resolved. This receptor was taken from a woman aged 18 to 35 in good health and CMV-seronegative. The CDR3 region is CASSSNPEEAFF. As DNA, the CDR3 is TGTGCCAGCAGCTCAAACCCAGAAGAAGCTTTCTTT.